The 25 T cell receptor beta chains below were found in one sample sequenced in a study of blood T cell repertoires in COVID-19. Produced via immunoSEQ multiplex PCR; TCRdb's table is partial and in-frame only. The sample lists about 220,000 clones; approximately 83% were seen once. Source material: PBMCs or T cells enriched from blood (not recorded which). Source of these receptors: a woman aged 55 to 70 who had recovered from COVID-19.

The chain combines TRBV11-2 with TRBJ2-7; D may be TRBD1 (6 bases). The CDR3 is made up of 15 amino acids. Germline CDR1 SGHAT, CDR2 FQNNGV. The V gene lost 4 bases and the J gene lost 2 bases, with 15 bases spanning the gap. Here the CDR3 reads CASSSGTRKPYEQYF. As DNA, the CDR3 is TGTGCCAGCAGCTCAGGGACACGTAAGCCCTACGAGCAGTACTTC.

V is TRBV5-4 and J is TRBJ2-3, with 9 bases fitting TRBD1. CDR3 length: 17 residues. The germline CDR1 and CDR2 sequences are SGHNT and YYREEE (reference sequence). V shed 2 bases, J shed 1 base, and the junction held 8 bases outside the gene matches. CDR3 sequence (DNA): TGTGCCAGCAGCTTCTCTTACAGGGGGCCCGGCACAGATACGCAGTATTTT. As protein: CASSFSYRGPGTDTQYF.

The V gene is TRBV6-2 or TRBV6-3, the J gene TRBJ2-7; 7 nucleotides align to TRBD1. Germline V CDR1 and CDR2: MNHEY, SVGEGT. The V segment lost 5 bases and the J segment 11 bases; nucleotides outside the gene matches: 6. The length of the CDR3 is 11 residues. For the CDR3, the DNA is TGTGCCAGCAGTCTCGGCGGACAGGAGTACTTC. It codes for CASSLGGQEYF.

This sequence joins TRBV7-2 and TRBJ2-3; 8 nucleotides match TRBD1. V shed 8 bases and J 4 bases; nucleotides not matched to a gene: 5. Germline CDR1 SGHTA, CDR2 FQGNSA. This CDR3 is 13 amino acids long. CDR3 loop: CASGRDRPDTQYF. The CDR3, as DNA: TGTGCCAGCGGCCGGGACAGGCCAGATACGCAGTATTTT. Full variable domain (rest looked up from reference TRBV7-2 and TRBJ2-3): GAGVSQSPSNKVTEKGKDVELRCDPISGHTALYWYRQSLGQGLEFLIYFQGNSAPDKSGLPSDRFSAERTGGSVSTLTIQRTQQEDSAVYLCASGRDRPDTQYFGPGTRLTVL.

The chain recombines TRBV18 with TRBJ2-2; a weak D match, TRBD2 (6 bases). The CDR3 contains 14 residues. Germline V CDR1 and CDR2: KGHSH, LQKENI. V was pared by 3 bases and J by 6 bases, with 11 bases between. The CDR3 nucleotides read TGTGCCAGCTCACCGGCAGCGGGCCCCGGGGAGCTGTTTTTT. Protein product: CASSPAAGPGELFF.

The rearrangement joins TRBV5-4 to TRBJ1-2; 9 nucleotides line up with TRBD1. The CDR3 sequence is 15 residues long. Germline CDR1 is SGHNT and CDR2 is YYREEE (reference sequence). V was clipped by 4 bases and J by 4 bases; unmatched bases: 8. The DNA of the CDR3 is TGTGCCAGCAGCCTAGGACAGGGGTCAGGCTATGGCTACACCTTC. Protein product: CASSLGQGSGYGYTF.

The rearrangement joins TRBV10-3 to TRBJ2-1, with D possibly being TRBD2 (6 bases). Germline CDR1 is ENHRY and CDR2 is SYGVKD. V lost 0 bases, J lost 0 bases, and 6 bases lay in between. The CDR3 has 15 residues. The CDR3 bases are TGTGCCATCAGTGAGTCGGGGGGCTCCTACAATGAGCAGTTCTTC. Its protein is CAISESGGSYNEQFF.

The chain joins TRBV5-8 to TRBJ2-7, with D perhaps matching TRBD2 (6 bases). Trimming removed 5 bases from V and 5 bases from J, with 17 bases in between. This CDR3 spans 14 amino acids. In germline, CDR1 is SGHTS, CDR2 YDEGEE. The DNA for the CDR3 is TGTGCCAGCAGGGTTAGCGGCTCCGCCAACGAGCAGTACTTC. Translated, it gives CASRVSGSANEQYF.

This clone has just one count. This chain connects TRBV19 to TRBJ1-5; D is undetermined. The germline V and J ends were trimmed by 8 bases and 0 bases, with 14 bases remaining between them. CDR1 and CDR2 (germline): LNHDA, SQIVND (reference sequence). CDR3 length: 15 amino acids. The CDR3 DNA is TGTGCCAGTCAATCGACGGGGTATAGCAATCAGCCCCAGCATTTT. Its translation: CASQSTGYSNQPQHF.

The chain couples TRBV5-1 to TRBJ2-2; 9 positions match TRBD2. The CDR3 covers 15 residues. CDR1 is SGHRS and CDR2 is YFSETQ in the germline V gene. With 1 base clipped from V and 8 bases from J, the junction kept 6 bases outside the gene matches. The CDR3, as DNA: TGCGCCAGCAGCTTGACTAGCGGGTATTCGGGGGAGCTGTTTTTT. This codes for CASSLTSGYSGELFF.

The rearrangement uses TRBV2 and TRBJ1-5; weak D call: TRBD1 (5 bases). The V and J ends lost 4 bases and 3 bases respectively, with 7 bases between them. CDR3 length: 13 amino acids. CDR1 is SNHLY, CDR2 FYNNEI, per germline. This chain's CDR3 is CASSAGYNQPQHF. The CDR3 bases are TGTGCCAGCAGTGCAGGGTACAATCAGCCCCAGCATTTT.

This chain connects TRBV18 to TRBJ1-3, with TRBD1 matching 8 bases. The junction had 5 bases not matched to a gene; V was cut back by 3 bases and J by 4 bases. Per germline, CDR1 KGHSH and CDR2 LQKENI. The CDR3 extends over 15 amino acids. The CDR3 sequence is CASSPGQGDGNTIYF. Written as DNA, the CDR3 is TGTGCCAGCTCACCCGGACAGGGTGACGGAAACACCATATATTTT.

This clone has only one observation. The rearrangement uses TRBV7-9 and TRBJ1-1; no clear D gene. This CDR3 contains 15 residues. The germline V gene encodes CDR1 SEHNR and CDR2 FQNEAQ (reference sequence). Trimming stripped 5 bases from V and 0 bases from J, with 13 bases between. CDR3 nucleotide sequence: TGTGCCAGCAGCCCCACCCTGGGCATGAACACTGAAGCTTTCTTT. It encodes CASSPTLGMNTEAFF. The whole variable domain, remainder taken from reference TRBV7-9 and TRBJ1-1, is DTGVSQNPRHKITKRGQNVTFRCDPISEHNRLYWYRQTLGQGPEFLTYFQNEAQLEKSRLLSDRFSAERPKGSFSTLEIQRTEQGDSAMYLCASSPTLGMNTEAFFGQGTRLTVV.

CDR3 sequence (DNA): TGTGCCAGCAGCCCCAGAGGGGGCGCTGGAAACACCATATATTTT. Translated: CASSPRGGAGNTIYF. The chain uses TRBV5-4 and TRBJ1-3; 7 positions match TRBD1. This CDR3 contains 15 residues. The V gene end was trimmed by 4 bases and the J gene end by 2 bases; junction bases not matched to a gene: 6. Germline CDR1 SGHNT, CDR2 YYREEE (reference sequence).

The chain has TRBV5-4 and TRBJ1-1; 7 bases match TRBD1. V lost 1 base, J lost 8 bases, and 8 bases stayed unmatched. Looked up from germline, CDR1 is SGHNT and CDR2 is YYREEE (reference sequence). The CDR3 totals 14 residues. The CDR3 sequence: CASSLLTGRSEAFF. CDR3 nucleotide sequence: TGTGCCAGCAGCTTGCTGACAGGGAGGTCCGAAGCTTTCTTT.

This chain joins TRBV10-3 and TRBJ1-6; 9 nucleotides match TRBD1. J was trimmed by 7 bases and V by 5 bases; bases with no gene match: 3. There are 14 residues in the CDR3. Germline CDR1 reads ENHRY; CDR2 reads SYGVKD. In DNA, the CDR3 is TGTGCCATCAGTCAGACAGGGGGGAATTCACCCCTCCACTTT. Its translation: CAISQTGGNSPLHF.

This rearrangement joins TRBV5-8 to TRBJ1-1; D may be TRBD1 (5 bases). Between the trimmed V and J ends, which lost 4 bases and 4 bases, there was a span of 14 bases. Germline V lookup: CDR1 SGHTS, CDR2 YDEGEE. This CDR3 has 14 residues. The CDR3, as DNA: TGTGCCAGCAGCATGGTTCGGAGGGGCACTGAAGCTTTCTTT. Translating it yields CASSMVRRGTEAFF.

CDR3 loop: CAISESRDNEKLFF. CDR3 nucleotide sequence: TGTGCCATCAGTGAGTCCCGGGACAACGAAAAACTGTTTTTT. The J gene is TRBJ1-4, the V gene TRBV10-3; a possible D gene is TRBD1 (6 bases). Germline assignment: CDR1 ENHRY and CDR2 SYGVKD. There are 14 residues in the CDR3. V was shortened by 0 bases and J by 8 bases, with 10 bases between the two germline ends.

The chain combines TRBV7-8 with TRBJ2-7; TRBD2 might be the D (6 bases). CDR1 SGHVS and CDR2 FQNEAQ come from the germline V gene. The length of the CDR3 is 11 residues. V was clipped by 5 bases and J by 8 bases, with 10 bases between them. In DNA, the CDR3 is TGTGCCAGCAGCCTGGGACTTAAGCAGTACTTC. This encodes CASSLGLKQYF.

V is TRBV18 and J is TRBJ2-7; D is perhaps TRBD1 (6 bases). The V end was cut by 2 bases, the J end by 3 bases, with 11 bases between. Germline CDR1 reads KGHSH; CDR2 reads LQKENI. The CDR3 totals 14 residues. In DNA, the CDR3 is TGTGCCAGCTCACCAGGACAGTTGGTCTACGAGCAGTACTTC. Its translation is CASSPGQLVYEQYF.

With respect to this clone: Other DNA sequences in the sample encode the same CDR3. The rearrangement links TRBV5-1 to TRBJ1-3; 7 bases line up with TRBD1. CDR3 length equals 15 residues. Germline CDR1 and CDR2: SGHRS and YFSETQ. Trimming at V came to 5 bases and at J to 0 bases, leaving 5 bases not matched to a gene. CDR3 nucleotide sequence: TGCGCCAGCAGTCCGGGACAGAGCTCTGGAAACACCATATATTTT. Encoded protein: CASSPGQSSGNTIYF.

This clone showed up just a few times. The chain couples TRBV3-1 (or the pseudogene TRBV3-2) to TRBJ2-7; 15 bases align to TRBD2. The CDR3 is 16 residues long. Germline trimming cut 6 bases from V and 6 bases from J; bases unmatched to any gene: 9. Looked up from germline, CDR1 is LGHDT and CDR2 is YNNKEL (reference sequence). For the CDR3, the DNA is TGTGCCAGCAGTCTCGGGACTAGCGGGAGGTATGGCGAGCAGTACTTC. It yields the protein CASSLGTSGRYGEQYF.

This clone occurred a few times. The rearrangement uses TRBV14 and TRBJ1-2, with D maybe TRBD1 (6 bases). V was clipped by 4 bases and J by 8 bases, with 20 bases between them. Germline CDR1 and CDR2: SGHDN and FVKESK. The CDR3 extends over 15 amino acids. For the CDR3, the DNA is TGTGCCAGCAGCCCGCAACCGACAGGAGGATCGGGCTACACCTTC. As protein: CASSPQPTGGSGYTF.

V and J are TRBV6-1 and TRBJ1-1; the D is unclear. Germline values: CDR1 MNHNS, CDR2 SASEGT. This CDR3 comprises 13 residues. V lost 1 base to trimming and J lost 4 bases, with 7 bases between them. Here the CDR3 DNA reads TGTGCCAGCAGTGAAGGCGTTCCCACTGAAGCTTTCTTT. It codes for CASSEGVPTEAFF.

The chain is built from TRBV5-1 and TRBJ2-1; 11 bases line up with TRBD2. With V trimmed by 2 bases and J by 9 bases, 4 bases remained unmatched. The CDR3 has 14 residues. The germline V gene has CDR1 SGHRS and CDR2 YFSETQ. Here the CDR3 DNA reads TGCGCCAGCAGCTTAACTAGCGGGAGAAGTGAGCAGTTCTTC. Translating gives CASSLTSGRSEQFF.